One and the same sample provided the 20 T cell receptor beta chains below, sequenced in a study of lymphopenia after photon versus proton radiotherapy. Generated by immunoSEQ multiplex PCR, the TCRdb table keeps only in-frame clones and is missing some. The sample carries about 3,800 clones, about 71% recorded once. The sequencing used peripheral blood, collected from a patient treated with proton-based radiotherapy. These receptors all come from a man of 80 years or more with esophageal cancer.

This clone was observed a handful of times. The chain links TRBV11-2 to TRBJ1-1; no clear D gene. Per germline, CDR1 SGHAT and CDR2 FQNNGV. The CDR3 totals 14 residues. Trimming stripped 4 bases from V and 13 bases from J, with 22 bases between. The CDR3 nucleotides read TGTGCCAGCAGCTCCGCGAGTGAGTCCGGCGTTCTTTTCTTT. This encodes CASSSASESGVLFF. The variable domain in full, completed from reference TRBV11-2 and TRBJ1-1, reads EAGVAQSPRYKIIEKRQSVAFWCNPISGHATLYWYQQILGQGPKLLIQFQNNGVVDDSQLPKDRFSAERLKGVDSTLKIQPAKLEDSAVYLCASSSASESGVLFFGQGTRLTVV.

The chain uses TRBV5-1 and TRBJ2-1; 11 nucleotides line up with TRBD2. The V gene's germline CDR1 is SGHRS and CDR2 YFSETQ. The CDR3 sequence is 16 residues long. V trimming: 2 bases; J trimming: 5 bases; junction bases outside the gene matches: 6. CDR3 nucleotides: TGCGCCAGCAGCTTTTCCGGGACTAGCGGTAACAATGAGCAGTTCTTC. It encodes CASSFSGTSGNNEQFF.

This clone has only a few counts. The genes are TRBV5-1 and TRBJ2-7, with TRBD2 identical over 9 bases. The CDR3 has 15 residues. From germline, CDR1 is SGHRS and CDR2 YFSETQ. With V trimmed by 3 bases and J by 0 bases, 4 bases remained unmatched. The CDR3 DNA follows: TGCGCCAGCAGCTCTCTAGCGGGGAGCTCCTACGAGCAGTACTTC. Its protein product is CASSSLAGSSYEQYF.

This clone was detected a few times. The V call is TRBV6-5, the J call TRBJ1-2; no reliable D call. Germline V gene data show CDR1 as MNHEY and CDR2 as SVGAGI. V lost 8 bases and J lost 4, with 17 bases in between. This CDR3 is built from 14 residues. The CDR3 reads CASCNRAIPYGYTF. CDR3 in DNA: TGTGCCAGCTGTAACCGAGCTATCCCCTATGGCTACACCTTC.

The chain combines TRBV29-1 with TRBJ2-2, with TRBD1 matching over 9 bases. CDR3 length: 14 amino acids. Germline V CDR1 and CDR2: SQVTM, ANQGSEA. J lost 7 bases, V lost 6 bases, and 9 bases had no gene match. The CDR3 region is CSVARDRARGELFF. Here the CDR3 DNA reads TGCAGCGTCGCTAGGGACAGGGCACGCGGGGAGCTGTTTTTT.

This rearrangement joins TRBV4-1 to TRBJ2-2, with 9 bases fitting TRBD1. The CDR3 has 16 residues. Losses at the gene ends were 3 bases for V and 5 bases for J; bases not matched to a gene: 7. Germline CDR1 and CDR2: MGHRA and YSYEKL. CDR3 nucleotide sequence: TGCGCCAGCAGCCAGGCCGGGACAGGGTCTACCGGGGAGCTGTTTTTT. As protein: CASSQAGTGSTGELFF.

This clone was picked up a small number of times. The V and J genes are TRBV7-8 and TRBJ1-1; tentative D call: TRBD1 (5 bases). Trimming stripped 1 base from V and 6 bases from J, with 15 bases between. CDR1 SGHVS and CDR2 FQNEAQ come from the germline V gene. CDR3 length equals 15 residues. The CDR3 spells CASSLEGGGLSEAFF. The CDR3 DNA reads TGTGCCAGCAGCTTAGAGGGTGGGGGATTGTCTGAAGCTTTCTTT.

The V gene is TRBV7-7, the J gene TRBJ2-7; D unresolved. Germline CDR1 SSHAT, CDR2 FNYEAQ (reference sequence). V lost 0 bases and J 0 bases, leaving 6 bases between the germline ends. The CDR3 length is 14 residues. DNA for the CDR3: TGTGCCAGCAGCTTAGCGGAGAGCTCCTACGAGCAGTACTTC. Amino acids: CASSLAESSYEQYF.

This clone was found once. The chain carries TRBV5-6 and TRBJ2-2; no definite D call. Germline V gene data show CDR1 as SGHDT and CDR2 as YYEEEE. The CDR3 runs to 15 residues. Trimming took 4 bases from V and 0 from J, leaving 10 bases between them. CDR3 amino acids: CASSDDRSNTGELFF. CDR3 coding DNA: TGTGCCAGCAGCGACGACCGTTCGAACACCGGGGAGCTGTTTTTT. Looking up the rest from reference TRBV5-6 and TRBJ2-2 gives the full variable domain: DAGVTQSPTHLIKTRGQQVTLRCSPKSGHDTVSWYQQALGQGPQFIFQYYEEEERQRGNFPDRFSGHQFPNYSSELNVNALLLGDSALYLCASSDDRSNTGELFFGEGSRLTVL.

J is TRBJ2-5 and V is TRBV19, with D tentatively TRBD2 (6 bases). Trimming left V 3 bases short and J 1 base short, with 21 bases between. CDR1 is LNHDA, CDR2 SQIVND, per germline (reference sequence). CDR3 length equals 18 residues. CDR3 sequence reads: CASSIIPWTGTSQETQYF. Written as DNA, the CDR3 is TGTGCCAGTAGTATCATTCCTTGGACCGGGACTTCCCAAGAGACCCAGTACTTC.

This clone was observed a handful of times. The chain employs TRBV19 and TRBJ2-2; D possibly matches TRBD1 or TRBD2 (5 bases each). The germline gives CDR1 LNHDA, CDR2 SQIVND (reference sequence). Trimming removed 7 bases from V and 3 bases from J, with 9 bases in between. The CDR3 covers 13 residues. The CDR3 DNA reads TGTGCCAGTATTAGGGGAGACACCGGGGAGCTGTTTTTT. This sequence encodes CASIRGDTGELFF.

The count of this clone is one. J is TRBJ1-1 and V is TRBV4-1; D is possibly TRBD1 (6 bases). Trimming left V 2 bases short and J 11 bases short, with 24 bases between. CDR3 length: 16 amino acids. The germline CDR1 and CDR2 sequences are MGHRA and YSYEKL. DNA of the CDR3: TGCGCCAGCAGCCAAATTAGTTTGTACCCGGACAGCGTTGCTTTCTTT. As protein: CASSQISLYPDSVAFF.

J is TRBJ1-2 and V is TRBV9, with no clear D. The CDR3 contains 13 residues. V dropped 0 bases and J dropped 8 bases, with 11 bases sitting between them. The germline CDR1 and CDR2 sequences are SGDLS and YYNGEE. DNA of the CDR3: TGTGCCAGCAGCGTAGTAGGGAACGACGGCTACACCTTC. This codes for CASSVVGNDGYTF. Supplemented by reference TRBV9 and TRBJ1-2, the full variable domain reads DSGVTQTPKHLITATGQRVTLRCSPRSGDLSVYWYQQSLDQGLQFLIQYYNGEERAKGNILERFSAQQFPDLHSELNLSSLELGDSALYFCASSVVGNDGYTFGSGTRLTVV.

A single count supports this clone. The chain is built from TRBV5-1 and TRBJ1-4; D may be TRBD1 (6 bases). V lost 4 bases and J lost 2, with 9 bases in between. Germline V CDR1 and CDR2: SGHRS, YFSETQ. The CDR3 is made up of 14 amino acids. CDR3 sequence (DNA): TGCGCCAGCAGCGGGGGCGCGACTAATGAAAAACTGTTTTTT. Its protein is CASSGGATNEKLFF.

In this sample, this clone is medium-sized (0.01 to 0.1%). V is TRBV7-7 and J is TRBJ2-2; 9 bases are a match to TRBD2. This CDR3 is 17 amino acids long. Trimming took 1 base from V and 5 from J; bases not matched to a gene: 8. CDR1 is SSHAT, CDR2 FNYEAQ, per germline (reference sequence). The CDR3 bases are TGTGCCAGCAGCTTAGAGGCGGGAGGGCCGTTAACCGGGGAGCTGTTTTTT. Protein sequence: CASSLEAGGPLTGELFF.

The chain recombines TRBV30 with TRBJ1-2; D gene ambiguous. The CDR3 loop spans 13 amino acids. The V end was cut by 0 bases, the J end by 7 bases, with 12 bases between. CDR1 and CDR2 (germline): GTSNPN, SVGIG (reference sequence). CDR3 sequence reads: CAWSVSLGFGYTF. The CDR3 coding sequence is TGTGCCTGGAGTGTATCCCTAGGGTTTGGCTACACCTTC.

The chain is built from TRBV27 and TRBJ1-1; D remains ambiguous. Germline CDR1 reads MNHEY; CDR2 reads SMNVEV (reference sequence). This CDR3 contains 13 residues. V gave up 2 bases and J gave up 3 bases, with 7 bases separating them. CDR3 nucleotides: TGTGCCAGCAGTTTAGGTTTCTACACTGAAGCTTTCTTT. This translates into CASSLGFYTEAFF.

The chain joins TRBV14 to TRBJ1-5, with TRBD1 identical over 9 bases. The CDR3 is 19 residues long. The V and J ends lost 4 bases and 5 bases, in that order; junction bases with no gene match: 18. CDR1 and CDR2 from the germline V gene are SGHDN and FVKESK. The chain's CDR3 is CASSPGGEFIGTGHQPQHF. As DNA, the CDR3 is TGTGCCAGCAGCCCAGGAGGCGAATTCATCGGGACAGGGCATCAGCCCCAGCATTTT. Based on the CDR3 plus reference TRBV14 and TRBJ1-5, the full variable domain is EAGVTQFPSHSVIEKGQTVTLRCDPISGHDNLYWYRRVMGKEIKFLLHFVKESKQDESGMPNNRFLAERTGGTYSTLKVQPAELEDSGVYFCASSPGGEFIGTGHQPQHFGDGTRLSIL.

There are a few counts of this clone. J is TRBJ2-7 and V is TRBV12-5; the D gene is possibly TRBD1 (6 bases). The CDR3 consists of 13 residues. V lost 1 base and J 3 bases, leaving 7 bases between the germline ends. Germline loops: CDR1 LGHNT, CDR2 FRNRAP. CDR3 region: CASGLDRVYEQYF. CDR3 nucleotides: TGTGCTAGTGGTTTGGACAGGGTCTACGAGCAGTACTTC.

The gene calls are TRBV6-6 and TRBJ2-1; D gene ambiguous. The CDR3 has 11 amino acids. The germline gives CDR1 MNHNY, CDR2 SVGAGI (reference sequence). Trimming shortened V by 8 bases and J by 8 bases, and 10 bases separated the two germline ends. The CDR3 coding sequence is TGTGCCAGCCTAAAGGTGGATGAGCAGTTCTTC. The encoded protein is CASLKVDEQFF.